Listed below are T cell receptor beta chains from one sample, sequenced in a study of cytomegalovirus exposure and HLA in healthy donors. Some clones are missing from TCRdb's copy, which holds only in-frame ones; the method was immunoSEQ multiplex PCR. There are about 270,000 clones in the sample; about 66% occur only once, and over 2% lies in the top ten. Sequencing was done on a sample of PBMCs. Source of these receptors: a female donor in good health and CMV-seronegative. Both conserved end residues are part of each CDR3. The D gene is left open where the match is weak. Size is stated for part of the rows, as once, few or many counts, or as a class when the clone is expanded.

d_gene	v_gene	j_gene	abundance	CDR3nt	CDR3aa
TRBD2	TRBV25-1	TRBJ2-7	-	TGTGCCAGCAGTGAACCGAGCGGGAGGTATTCCTACGAGCAGTACTTC	CASSEPSGRYSYEQYF
TRBD1	TRBV15	TRBJ1-4	-	TGTGCCACCAGCAGCCCACAGGGGGCCGATGGAAAACTGTTTTTT	CATSSPQGADGKLFF
TRBD1	TRBV27	TRBJ2-6	few	TGTGCCAGCAGCCTCGGGACAGTCTCTGGGGCCAACGTCCTGACTTTC	CASSLGTVSGANVLTF
-	TRBV18	TRBJ1-5	-	TGTGCCAGCTCACCGAACTCCCGGACAGTGAGGAATCAGCCCCAGCATTTT	CASSPNSRTVRNQPQHF
-	TRBV9	TRBJ2-1	once	TGTGCCAGCAGCGTACTTGGCGGGTCGTCCTACAATGAGCAGTTCTTC	CASSVLGGSSYNEQFF
-	TRBV18	TRBJ2-7	-	TGTGCCAGCTCACCTCTTGACAGTTCCTCCTACGAGCAGTACTTC	CASSPLDSSSYEQYF
TRBD1	TRBV6-5	TRBJ2-2	few	TGTGCCAGCAGTTACTACACCCAGGGGGAGCCCGGGGAGCTGTTTTTT	CASSYYTQGEPGELFF
-	TRBV7-3	TRBJ1-1	-	TGTGCCAGCAGCTTACAGGGTCAGGGAGGCACTGAAGCTTTCTTT	CASSLQGQGGTEAFF
-	TRBV11-2	TRBJ2-4	-	TGTGCCAGCAGCTTAGCCGCGGGAAACATTCAGTACTTC	CASSLAAGNIQYF
-	TRBV5-1	TRBJ1-4	few	TGCGCCAGCAGCTTGCAACCTCTTACACGAATGAATAATGAAAAACTGTTTTTT	CASSLQPLTRMNNEKLFF
TRBD2	TRBV6-4	TRBJ2-3	-	TGTGCCAGCAGTGAGCGCGCGGGAGGTACAGATACGCAGTATTTT	CASSERAGGTDTQYF
TRBD2	TRBV6-1	TRBJ2-5	-	TGTGCCAGCAGTGGCTGGGTAGCGGGATCGAGGGAGACCCAGTACTTC	CASSGWVAGSRETQYF
TRBD2	TRBV11-2	TRBJ2-7	few	TGTGCCAGCAGCTTAGGACTAGCGGGAGGACCAAATTACTTC	CASSLGLAGGPNYF
TRBD1	TRBV7-2	TRBJ1-5	-	TGTGCCAGCAGCTCCAGGGGGCAGGGTGGACAGCCCCAGCATTTT	CASSSRGQGGQPQHF
-	TRBV5-5	TRBJ1-5	-	TGTGCCAGCAGCTTGGAATCCTCAGGGAGGGATCAGCCCCAGCATTTT	CASSLESSGRDQPQHF
TRBD2	TRBV6-6	TRBJ2-7	-	TGTGCCAGCAGTTACTCAAGACTAGCGCCCCACGAGCAGTACTTC	CASSYSRLAPHEQYF
-	TRBV11-2	TRBJ2-2	-	TGTGCCAGCAGCTCCCCCCTCTCCGGGGAGCTGTTTTTT	CASSSPLSGELFF